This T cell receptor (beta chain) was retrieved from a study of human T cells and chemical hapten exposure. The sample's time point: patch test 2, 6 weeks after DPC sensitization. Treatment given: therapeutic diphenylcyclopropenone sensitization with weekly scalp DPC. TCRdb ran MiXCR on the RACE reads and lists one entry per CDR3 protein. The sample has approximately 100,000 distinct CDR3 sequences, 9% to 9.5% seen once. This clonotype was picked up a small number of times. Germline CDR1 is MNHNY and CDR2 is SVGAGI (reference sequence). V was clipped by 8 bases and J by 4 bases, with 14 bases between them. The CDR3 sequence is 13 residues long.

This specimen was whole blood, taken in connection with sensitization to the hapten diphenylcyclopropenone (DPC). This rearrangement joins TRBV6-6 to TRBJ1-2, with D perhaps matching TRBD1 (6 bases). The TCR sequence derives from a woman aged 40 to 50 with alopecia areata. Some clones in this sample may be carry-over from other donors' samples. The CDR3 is CASAIQGGYGYTF. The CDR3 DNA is TGTGCCAGCGCTATACAGGGCGGCTATGGCTACACCTTC.